This T cell receptor (beta chain) originates from a study of identifying expanded T cells in peripheral blood. Comment on this clone: Its antigen is not known.

The CDR3 extends over 13 amino acids. Germline V gene lookup returns CDR1 LNHDA and CDR2 SQIVND (reference sequence). The ends were cut back, 8 bases at V and 4 bases at J, with 14 bases in the middle. Repertoires were generated with immunoSEQ multiplex PCR, while TCRdb's copy carries only in-frame clones and drops some. The sample contains about 94,000 clones, roughly 90% of which appear only once. No infections or other immune events were documented during collection. Study observations and caveats: Clone count variance between roughly 2-week samples rose with total template count. Over two and four weeks, about 15 and 19 clones changed, versus around 1.2 between replicates.

Material: blood. This receptor was identified in a person aged 18 to 69 in good health. The chain couples TRBV19 to TRBJ1-2; TRBD1 might be the D (5 bases). The CDR3 here is CASCSGPGYGYTF. CDR3 in DNA: TGTGCCAGTTGCTCAGGGCCCGGCTATGGCTACACCTTC.